Given below is one TCR beta chain in context. In the source study's methods: Nucleated cell counts were estimated from reference gene primer amplification. Method: immunoSEQ multiplex PCR; TCRdb's copy keeps in-frame clones and lacks some. V, J and clone size derive from that table, while D and trimming were established from the DNA sequence. The profile shows approximately 320,000 clones, roughly 85% of them singletons. This specimen belongs to a study of blood T cell repertoires in COVID-19. About the study: The origin of the acute and convalescent COVID-19 samples was the United States, Italy and Spain. PBMCs, B-cell-depleted T cells, or T cells provided the cDNA or gDNA that made up the material.

The CDR3 has 14 residues. Between the trimmed V and J ends, which lost 0 bases and 7 bases, there was a span of 12 bases. Germline V gene lookup returns CDR1 LGHNA and CDR2 YNFKEQ. This receptor was obtained from a human donor in a cohort sampled during active COVID-19. Sample: peripheral blood. The gene calls are TRBV4-2 and TRBJ1-2; no firm D call. CDR3 residues: CASSQESGIRGYTF. The CDR3 region has the DNA TGTGCCAGCAGCCAAGAGTCCGGGATTCGTGGCTACACCTTC.